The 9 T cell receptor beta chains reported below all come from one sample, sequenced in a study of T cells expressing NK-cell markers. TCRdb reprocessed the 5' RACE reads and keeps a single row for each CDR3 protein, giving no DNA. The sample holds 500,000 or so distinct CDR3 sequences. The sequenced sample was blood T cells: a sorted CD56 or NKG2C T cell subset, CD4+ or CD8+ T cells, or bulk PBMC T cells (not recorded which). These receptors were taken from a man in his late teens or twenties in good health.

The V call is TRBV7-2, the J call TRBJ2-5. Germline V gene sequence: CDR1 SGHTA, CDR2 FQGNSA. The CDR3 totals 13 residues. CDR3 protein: CASSFGRIETQYF.

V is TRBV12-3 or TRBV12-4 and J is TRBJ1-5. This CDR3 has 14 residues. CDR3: CASSFGYSNQPQHF.

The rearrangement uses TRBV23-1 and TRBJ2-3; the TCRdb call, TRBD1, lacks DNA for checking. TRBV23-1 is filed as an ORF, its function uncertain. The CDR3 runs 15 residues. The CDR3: CASSLRGWGTDTQYF.

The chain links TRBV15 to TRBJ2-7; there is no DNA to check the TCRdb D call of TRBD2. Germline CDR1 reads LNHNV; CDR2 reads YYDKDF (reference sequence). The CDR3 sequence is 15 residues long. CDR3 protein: CATSKRGGGIYEQYF.

The CDR3 here is CASSFGQTMNNEQFF. J is TRBJ2-1 and V is TRBV28. The CDR3 spans 15 residues. Germline-derived CDR1 and CDR2 are MDHEN and SYDVKM.

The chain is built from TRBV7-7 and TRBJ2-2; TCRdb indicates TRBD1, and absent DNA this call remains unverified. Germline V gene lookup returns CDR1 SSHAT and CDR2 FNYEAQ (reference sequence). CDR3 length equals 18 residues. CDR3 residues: CASSSRQGTFENTGELFF.

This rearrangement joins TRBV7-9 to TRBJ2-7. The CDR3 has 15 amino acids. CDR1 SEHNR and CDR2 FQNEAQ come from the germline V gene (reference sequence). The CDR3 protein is CASSRRRNNSYEQYF.

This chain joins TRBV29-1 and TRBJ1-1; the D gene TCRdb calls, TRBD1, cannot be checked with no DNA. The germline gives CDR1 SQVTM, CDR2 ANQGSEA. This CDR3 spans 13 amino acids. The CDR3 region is CSVVREGKTEAFF. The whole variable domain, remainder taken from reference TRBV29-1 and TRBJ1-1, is SAVISQKPSRDICQRGTSLTIQCQVDSQVTMMFWYRQQPGQSLTLIATANQGSEATYESGFVIDKFPISRPNLTFSTLTVSNMSPEDSSIYLCSVVREGKTEAFFGQGTRLTVV.

This CDR3 is CSAATGSYGYTF. The chain joins TRBV20-1 to TRBJ1-2; the D call from TCRdb, TRBD1, cannot be confirmed without DNA. From germline, CDR1 is DFQATT and CDR2 SNEGSKA (reference sequence). The CDR3 extends over 12 amino acids.